This TCR beta chain emerged from a study of early T cells in non-severe SARS-CoV-2 infection. Across the whole study: Unsorted whole-blood RNA was sequenced in bulk, leaving chains unpaired.

Per germline, CDR1 MDHEN and CDR2 SYDVKM. The ends were cut back, 5 bases at V and 0 bases at J, with 10 bases in the middle. CDR3 length: 15 residues. Attachment of unique molecular identifiers was made to individual cDNA molecules. TCRdb reanalysed the 5' RACE reads using MiXCR and keeps one entry per CDR3 protein. The data contain over 55,000 distinct CDR3 sequences, about 12% of them singletons. Many counts were recorded for this clonotype. Its specificity is unknown. Broader study findings: Anti-spike CD8 responses were favored in VDJdb matching, and private and CD4 specificities were missed.

The sequencing sample was made of whole blood. The TCR was taken from an adult who was a healthcare worker with PCR-confirmed SARS-CoV-2 infection or an uninfected control (not recorded which). J is TRBJ1-4 and V is TRBV28; tentative D call: TRBD1 (5 bases). Here the CDR3 DNA reads TGTGCCAGCAGTCCGCAGACAGCAACTAATGAAAAACTGTTTTTT. Amino acids: CASSPQTATNEKLFF. The whole variable domain, filled in from reference TRBV28 and TRBJ1-4, reads DVKVTQSSRYLVKRTGEKVFLECVQDMDHENMFWYRQDPGLGLRLIYFSYDVKMKEKGDIPEGYSVSREKKERFSLILESASTNQTSMYLCASSPQTATNEKLFFGSGTQLSVL.